A selection of T cell receptor beta chains follows, all from one sample in a study of cytomegalovirus exposure and HLA in healthy donors. Measured with immunoSEQ multiplex PCR; TCRdb has only the in-frame clones, and not every one. The profile covers approximately 100,000 clones, with around 80% appearing a single time and around 3.1% taken by the ten largest. What was sequenced was PBMCs. The source of these receptors is a woman aged 40 to 50 in good health and CMV-seronegative. Each CDR3 is given with its conserved first and last residue. A D gene is named only where the DNA matches it firmly.

TRBD1	TRBV28	TRBJ1-2	TGTGCCAGCAGTTCCCAGGGGGCGAACTATGGCTACACCTTC	CASSSQGANYGYTF
TRBD2	TRBV11-3	TRBJ2-5	TGTGCCAGCAGCTCCTCGGGGGGGCTGGAGACCCAGTACTTC	CASSSSGGLETQYF
TRBD2	TRBV2	TRBJ2-3	TGTGCCAGCAGTGAGGGACTAGCAATAGATACGCAGTATTTT	CASSEGLAIDTQYF
TRBD2	TRBV9	TRBJ2-2	TGTGCCAGCAGCCCCTCCGGGAGGGCCTCGACCGGGGAGCTGTTTTTT	CASSPSGRASTGELFF
-	TRBV5-5	TRBJ2-1	TGTGCCAGCAGCTTTTCTAGCGCCGGTGAGCAGTTCTTC	CASSFSSAGEQFF
-	TRBV29-1	TRBJ2-5	TGCAGCGTTGACAGGGCCCAAGAGACCCAGTACTTC	CSVDRAQETQYF
-	TRBV7-2	TRBJ1-3	TGTGCCAGCAACCCCACCGGGGGGACTGGAAACACCATATATTTT	CASNPTGGTGNTIYF
-	TRBV7-2	TRBJ2-5	TGTGCCAGCAGCCCCCCACTGGGCCTCCAAGAGACCCAGTACTTC	CASSPPLGLQETQYF
TRBD1	TRBV5-1	TRBJ1-1	TGCGCCAGCAGCTTACAGGGGGCAGGGAACACTGAAGCTTTCTTT	CASSLQGAGNTEAFF
TRBD1	TRBV7-2	TRBJ2-7	TGTGCCAGCAGCCCCCGGACAGGGGGCTACGAGCAGTACTTC	CASSPRTGGYEQYF